These 30 T cell receptor beta chains came from one sample sequenced in a study of T cell repertoires in cytomegalovirus infection. For these receptors, no antigen is known. TCRdb reanalysed the reads using MiXCR and keeps one entry per CDR3 protein. The sample lists about 890,000 distinct CDR3 sequences; approximately 31% were seen once. The starting material was cultured CD8+ T cells from PBMCs, obtained from culture after CMV antigen stimulation. These receptors originate from a human donor in good health (CMV status not recorded). Some clones in this sample may be carry-over from other donors' samples.

The chain uses TRBV27 and TRBJ2-7, with D possibly being TRBD1 (6 bases). CDR1 and CDR2 (germline): MNHEY, SMNVEV (reference sequence). V was clipped by 5 bases and J by 1 base, with 9 bases between them. There are 13 residues in the CDR3. CDR3 loop: CASSPGHSYEQYF. CDR3 DNA: TGTGCCAGCAGTCCGGGACATTCCTACGAGCAGTACTTC.

This rearrangement joins TRBV7-9 to TRBJ2-7; D is perhaps TRBD1 (6 bases). Germline CDR1 reads SEHNR; CDR2 reads FQNEAQ (reference sequence). V was pared by 5 bases and J by 6 bases, with 20 bases between. CDR3 length equals 15 residues. CDR3 bases: TGTGCCAGCAGCCACCTACAGGGTCGGGCCGGCGAGCAGTACTTC. Amino acid sequence: CASSHLQGRAGEQYF.

The V call is TRBV6-4, the J call TRBJ2-3; 11 bases fit TRBD2. Per germline, CDR1 MRHNA and CDR2 SNTAGT. This CDR3 contains 14 residues. The junction had 7 bases not matched to a gene; V was cut back by 10 bases and J by 4 bases. CDR3 coding DNA: TGTGCCAACTCCCTTAGCGGGGGGGCAGATACGCAGTATTTT. This encodes CANSLSGGADTQYF.

Concerning this clonotype itself: A much larger clone differs from this one at a single base, so this may be a read error. The rearrangement uses TRBV7-6 and TRBJ2-7; D ambiguous. V was trimmed by 5 bases and J by 2 bases, leaving 10 bases between them. This CDR3 contains 13 residues. Germline V CDR1 and CDR2: SGHVS, FNYEAQ. The CDR3 nucleotides are TGTGCCAGCAGCGATGGACGGACCTACGAGCAGTACTTC. Residues: CASSDGRTYEQYF. The whole variable domain, filled in from reference TRBV7-6 and TRBJ2-7, reads GAGVSQSPRYKVTKRGQDVALRCDPISGHVSLYWYRQALGQGPEFLTYFNYEAQQDKSGLPNDRFSAERPEGSISTLTIQRTEQRDSAMYRCASSDGRTYEQYFGPGTRLTVT.

This CDR3 is CASSLGRPVEETQYF. The CDR3 DNA reads TGTGCCAGCAGCCTAGGACGCCCGGTAGAAGAGACCCAGTACTTC. This sequence joins TRBV12-3 or TRBV12-4 and TRBJ2-5; D gene unclear. V was cut by 6 bases and J by 3 bases, with 17 bases left in between. The CDR3 consists of 15 residues.

The chain has TRBV7-8 and TRBJ1-1, with unresolved D. Germline values: CDR1 SGHVS, CDR2 FQNEAQ. V was pared by 1 base and J by 6 bases, with 15 bases between. The CDR3 has 15 amino acids. The CDR3 is CASSLVKAGRPEAFF. Here the CDR3 DNA reads TGTGCCAGCAGCTTAGTGAAGGCTGGAAGGCCTGAAGCTTTCTTT.

This clonotype has a handful of counts. The chain has TRBV19 and TRBJ1-2, with a weak D call TRBD1 (5 bases). CDR1 and CDR2 (germline): LNHDA, SQIVND (reference sequence). This CDR3 is 13 amino acids long. The V end lost 8 bases, the J end lost 6 bases, and 16 bases lay between the germline ends. The CDR3 coding sequence is TGTGCCAGTTGGAAGGGGTCCCGCCATGGCTACACCTTC. It is translated as CASWKGSRHGYTF.

This clonotype was observed at least ten times. The rearrangement joins TRBV5-4 to TRBJ2-7; 8 bases align to TRBD1. CDR3 size: 14 residues. J lost 2 bases, V lost 3 bases, and 4 bases had no gene match. From germline, CDR1 is SGHNT and CDR2 YYREEE (reference sequence). This chain's CDR3 is CASSSTGETYEQYF. The CDR3 nucleotides are TGTGCCAGCAGCTCGACAGGGGAGACCTACGAGCAGTACTTC. The variable domain in full, completed from reference TRBV5-4 and TRBJ2-7, reads ETGVTQSPTHLIKTRGQQVTLRCSSQSGHNTVSWYQQALGQGPQFIFQYYREEENGRGNFPPRFSGLQFPNYSSELNVNALELDDSALYLCASSSTGETYEQYFGPGTRLTVT.

This chain uses TRBV4-1 with TRBJ2-1; no clear D gene. This CDR3 has 17 amino acids. Trimming removed 1 base from V and 0 bases from J, with 13 bases in between. The V gene's germline CDR1 is MGHRA and CDR2 YSYEKL. The CDR3 sequence: CASSQGAIQTSYNEQFF. CDR3 DNA: TGCGCCAGCAGCCAAGGGGCGATACAAACCTCCTACAATGAGCAGTTCTTC.

In its sample, this clonotype was seen a few times. The V and J genes are TRBV25-1 and TRBJ2-7; 8 nucleotides align to TRBD1. Germline assignment: CDR1 MGHDK and CDR2 SYGVNS. The CDR3 is 13 amino acids. J was trimmed by 2 bases and V by 6 bases; bases with no gene match: 3. CDR3 in DNA: TGTGCCAGCAGGGGGACAGGCCCCTACGAGCAGTACTTC. Translation: CASRGTGPYEQYF.

The gene calls are TRBV9 and TRBJ2-2, with 14 bases fitting TRBD2. This CDR3 region has 18 residues. Germline V CDR1 and CDR2: SGDLS, YYNGEE. V was clipped by 2 bases and J by 1 base; unmatched bases: 4. DNA of the CDR3: TGTGCCAGCAGCGTCCCGACTAGCGGGGGGGTGAACACCGGGGAGCTGTTTTTT. Protein sequence: CASSVPTSGGVNTGELFF. The full variable domain, rest sourced from reference TRBV9 and TRBJ2-2, is DSGVTQTPKHLITATGQRVTLRCSPRSGDLSVYWYQQSLDQGLQFLIQYYNGEERAKGNILERFSAQQFPDLHSELNLSSLELGDSALYFCASSVPTSGGVNTGELFFGEGSRLTVL.

The sample holds a few counts of this clonotype. The J gene is TRBJ2-1, the V gene TRBV28, with D hard to call. CDR3 length: 14 amino acids. Germline CDR1 MDHEN, CDR2 SYDVKM. V was cut by 6 bases and J by 1 base, with 10 bases left in between. The CDR3 DNA is TGTGCCAGCAGAAACATAGCTTCCTACAATGAGCAGTTCTTC. Protein: CASRNIASYNEQFF.

This clonotype was observed a handful of times. The V and J genes are TRBV7-9 and TRBJ2-5; TRBD2 matches 7 bases. With V trimmed by 5 bases and J by 2 bases, 5 bases remained unmatched. The length of the CDR3 is 14 residues. Germline CDR1 and CDR2: SEHNR and FQNEAQ (reference sequence). DNA for the CDR3: TGTGCCAGCAGCCACGAGCGGGGTCAAGAGACCCAGTACTTC. Amino acid sequence: CASSHERGQETQYF.

This clonotype was seen only a few times. The chain uses TRBV7-2 and TRBJ2-3; no clear D gene. CDR1 and CDR2 from the germline V gene are SGHTA and FQGNSA. Trimming cost V 7 bases and J 6 bases, with 11 bases left between them. This CDR3 spans 12 amino acids. This CDR3 reads CASTSRPDTQYF. In DNA, the CDR3 is TGTGCCAGCACCTCCCGGCCGGATACGCAGTATTTT. Looking up the rest from reference TRBV7-2 and TRBJ2-3 gives the full variable domain: GAGVSQSPSNKVTEKGKDVELRCDPISGHTALYWYRQSLGQGLEFLIYFQGNSAPDKSGLPSDRFSAERTGGSVSTLTIQRTQQEDSAVYLCASTSRPDTQYFGPGTRLTVL.

This clonotype was seen ten or more times. The chain combines TRBV7-6 with TRBJ2-7; a possible D gene is TRBD1 (6 bases). CDR1 and CDR2 (germline): SGHVS, FNYEAQ. The CDR3 runs to 14 residues. V shed 5 bases and J shed 5 bases, with 16 bases lying between them. The CDR3 loop is CASSQPTTGHEQYF. Written as DNA, the CDR3 is TGTGCCAGCAGCCAACCAACGACAGGCCACGAGCAGTACTTC.

This chain connects TRBV20-1 to TRBJ2-7; D tentatively reads TRBD1 or TRBD2 (5 bases each). Trimming took 6 bases from V and 2 from J, leaving 20 bases between them. The germline V gene has CDR1 DFQATT and CDR2 SNEGSKA (reference sequence). CDR3 length: 15 amino acids. This CDR3 reads CSAIGTSERAYEQYF. As DNA, the CDR3 is TGCAGTGCGATCGGGACCTCCGAAAGGGCCTACGAGCAGTACTTC.

A few counts support this clonotype. The rearrangement links TRBV7-2 to TRBJ1-2, with a weak D call TRBD1 (5 bases). This CDR3 has 11 residues. Trimming pared 5 bases from V and 10 bases from J, leaving 11 bases between. CDR1 is SGHTA and CDR2 is FQGNSA in the germline V gene. CDR3 protein: CASSRDGTYTF. The CDR3 bases are TGTGCCAGCAGCCGGGACGGAACCTACACCTTC.

This chain uses TRBV15 with TRBJ1-1, with D uncertain. Trimming pared 5 bases from V and 10 bases from J, leaving 20 bases between. CDR1 and CDR2 (germline): LNHNV, YYDKDF (reference sequence). The CDR3 runs to 14 residues. The CDR3 sequence is CATSERAQTSGAFF. DNA for the CDR3: TGTGCCACCAGCGAGAGGGCTCAAACAAGTGGAGCTTTCTTT.

The sample holds a few counts of this clonotype. V and J are TRBV7-9 and TRBJ2-7; the D gene is possibly TRBD1 (6 bases). V lost 5 bases and J lost 6, with 11 bases in between. CDR1 SEHNR and CDR2 FQNEAQ come from the germline V gene (reference sequence). This CDR3 spans 12 amino acids. DNA for the CDR3: TGTGCCAGCAGCCCCGAGGGGGTCGAGCAGTACGTC. The encoded protein is CASSPEGVEQYV.

This clonotype has ten or more counts. V is TRBV6-1 and J is TRBJ2-1; D is undetermined. This CDR3 is built from 15 residues. CDR1 is MNHNS, CDR2 SASEGT, per germline. Between the trimmed V and J ends, which lost 0 bases and 0 bases, there was a span of 6 bases. The CDR3 loop reads CASSEAVDSYNEQFF. DNA of the CDR3: TGTGCCAGCAGTGAAGCTGTGGACTCCTACAATGAGCAGTTCTTC.

At least ten counts were recorded for this clonotype. J is TRBJ2-3 and V is TRBV7-6; TRBD2 aligns across 9 bases. Germline V gene data show CDR1 as SGHVS and CDR2 as FNYEAQ. The CDR3 totals 15 residues. V was pared by 3 bases and J by 3 bases, with 4 bases of the junction left unmatched. The CDR3 coding sequence is TGTGCCAGCAGCTTGGCTAGCGGGGTTACAGATACGCAGTATTTT. The encoded protein is CASSLASGVTDTQYF.

A note on this clonotype: A much larger clone differs from this one at a single base, so this may be a read error. V and J are TRBV7-2 and TRBJ2-1; D is uncertain. The length of the CDR3 is 12 residues. Germline assignment: CDR1 SGHTA and CDR2 FQGNSA. CDR3 in DNA: TGTGTCAGCAGCTTAGGTCGGGATGAGCAGTTCTTC. Translated: CVSSLGRDEQFF.

This chain links TRBV20-1 with TRBJ1-2; possible D gene TRBD1, 5 bases. V dropped 0 bases and J dropped 3 bases, with 14 bases sitting between them. The CDR3 is made up of 15 amino acids. Germline V gene data show CDR1 as DFQATT and CDR2 as SNEGSKA (reference sequence). This CDR3 is CSARDGGGTDYGYTF. For the CDR3, the DNA is TGCAGTGCTAGAGATGGGGGAGGGACGGACTATGGCTACACCTTC.

This clonotype has only a few counts. The chain couples TRBV6-5 to TRBJ2-3; D might be TRBD1 or TRBD2, each matching 5 bases. Trimming cost V 2 bases and J 4 bases, with 13 bases left between them. CDR1 and CDR2 (germline): MNHEY, SVGAGI. CDR3 length equals 15 residues. The CDR3 DNA follows: TGTGCCAGCAGTTACACGGGGACCTTCTCAGATACGCAGTATTTT. This codes for CASSYTGTFSDTQYF.

J is TRBJ2-4 and V is TRBV11-2; TRBD1 matches 9 bases. V gave up 1 base and J gave up 6 bases; unmatched junction bases: 1. The length of the CDR3 is 14 residues. CDR1 is SGHAT, CDR2 FQNNGV, per germline. The CDR3 protein is CASSLGGQGNIQYF. CDR3 nucleotides: TGTGCCAGCAGCTTAGGGGGACAGGGAAACATTCAGTACTTC.

This clonotype came up many times. The chain has TRBV7-2 and TRBJ2-5, with D tentatively TRBD1 (6 bases). Germline CDR1 SGHTA, CDR2 FQGNSA. CDR3 length: 15 residues. V shed 1 base and J shed 1 base, with 10 bases lying between them. The CDR3 DNA sequence: TGTGCCAGCAGCTTAGGGGGGCGGTTCCAAGAGACCCAGTACTTC. Its translation is CASSLGGRFQETQYF.

In its sample, this clonotype was seen once. This chain joins TRBV19 and TRBJ2-3; the match to TRBD2 covers 7 bases. Per the germline V gene, CDR1 is LNHDA and CDR2 is SQIVND (reference sequence). Losses at the gene ends were 5 bases for V and 1 base for J; bases not matched to a gene: 15. The CDR3 totals 18 residues. CDR3 nucleotide sequence: TGTGCCAGTAGTCCCGCAAGGGCTCGGACTAGTCGCACAGATACGCAGTATTTT. This codes for CASSPARARTSRTDTQYF.

The chain carries TRBV7-9 and TRBJ2-3; 9 nucleotides line up with TRBD2. The length of the CDR3 is 17 residues. V dropped 0 bases and J dropped 2; count of bases not matched to a gene: 6. The germline V gene has CDR1 SEHNR and CDR2 FQNEAQ (reference sequence). The CDR3 DNA reads TGTGCCAGCAGCTTAGCGTTTAGCGGGGGCCTCACAGATACGCAGTATTTT. Protein product: CASSLAFSGGLTDTQYF.

J is TRBJ1-2 and V is TRBV4-2; tentative D call: TRBD1 (6 bases). The CDR3 is 17 residues long. Looked up from germline, CDR1 is LGHNA and CDR2 is YNFKEQ. Trimming took 1 base from V and 4 from J, leaving 19 bases between them. The CDR3 DNA reads TGTGCCAGCAGCCAAGTGGCCAGGGGTGAAGGGGGCTATGGCTACACCTTC. As protein: CASSQVARGEGGYGYTF.

This clonotype was detected a few times. The chain uses TRBV2 and TRBJ2-5; D unclear. Per the germline V gene, CDR1 is SNHLY and CDR2 is FYNNEI. The V end was cut by 1 base, the J end by 0 bases, with 15 bases between. This CDR3 has 17 residues. The CDR3 DNA reads as TGTGCCAGCAGTGAAGACAGTCCCCTTGTCTACCAAGAGACCCAGTACTTC. Its protein is CASSEDSPLVYQETQYF.